This record looks at one T cell receptor (beta chain) sequence and its context. Its antigen is still unknown. The method was immunoSEQ multiplex PCR; TCRdb's version includes in-frame clones alone and lacks a portion of them. Here the sample spans tens of thousands of clones, 88% being singletons. The data were taken from a study of OX40 agonist ivuxolimab in advanced cancers. This CDR3 comprises 15 residues. Germline CDR1 reads MDHEN; CDR2 reads SYDVKM. The J segment lost 6 bases and the V segment lost 5 bases, leaving 8 bases of the junction unmatched. Study observations and caveats: The study observed clonal expansion of CD4+ and CD8+ blood T cells by week 6 at 0.1 to 3.0 mg/kg.

This TCR was sampled from an adult with an advanced solid tumor such as melanoma, head and neck, liver or kidney cancer. The sequences come from CD4+ or CD8+ T cells sorted from blood, collected in a trial of the OX40 agonist ivuxolimab. V usage is TRBV28 and J usage is TRBJ1-5; 9 bases fit TRBD1. DNA for the CDR3: TGTGCCAGCAGTCTACCGGGACAGGGTGGTCAGCCCCAGCATTTT. Translated, it gives CASSLPGQGGQPQHF.